Here is one T cell receptor (beta chain) with its context. Clones were read by immunoSEQ multiplex PCR, and TCRdb kept only the in-frame ones, dropping some. The sample has 3,500 to 4,500 clones; approximately 80% are singletons. The data were taken from a study of immune evolution from preneoplasia to lung adenocarcinoma. The specimen sequenced was FFPE minimally invasive lung adenocarcinoma tissue. This clonotype originated in a person in their sixties with lung adenocarcinoma.

CDR3 residues: CASGSTPGTEAFF. CDR3 bases: TGTGCCAGCGGCAGCACACCCGGGACGGAAGCTTTCTTT. V and J are TRBV2 and TRBJ1-1; tentative D call: TRBD1 (5 bases). The CDR3 is 13 residues long. The V gene lost 8 bases and the J gene lost 8 bases, with 18 bases spanning the gap. Looked up from germline, CDR1 is SNHLY and CDR2 is FYNNEI.